These 2 T cell receptor delta chains were all obtained from the same sample, sequenced in a study of gamma-delta T cells after stem cell transplantation. TCRdb reanalyzed the RT-PCR reads using CATT. The table lists 1,200 or so delta-chain clones, about 1.8% of them singletons. Input material: gamma-delta T cells. Receptors originate from a human donor. It is not recorded whose cells these are; they may come from a transplant donor.

This clone came up a few times. Translating this DNA gives a protein that differs at residue 6 from the TCRdb one, which belongs to a much larger clone; a read error is likely, and the protein shown is this translation. The rearrangement links TRDV3 to TRDJ1; D not resolved. The V gene lost 2 bases and the J gene lost 0 bases, with 22 bases spanning the gap. There are 17 residues in the CDR3. CDR1 is TVYSNPD, CDR2 GDNSRS, per germline (reference sequence). The CDR3 region is CAFVWTMSYVYTDKLIF. In nucleotides, the CDR3 is TGTGCCTTTGTTTGGACAATGTCGTACGTGTACACCGATAAACTCATCTTT.

Note on this clone: It differs at one base from a far larger clone, so likely a read error. Additional DNA sequences in this sample encode the identical CDR3. The V call is TRDV1, the J call TRDJ1; 9 bases agree with TRDD3. CDR3 length: 21 residues. Germline CDR1 and CDR2: TSWWSYY and QGS. Losses at the gene ends were 1 base for V and 1 base for J; bases not matched to a gene: 19. The CDR3 DNA reads TGTGCTCTTGGGGAACCCCCGAGCCCCTTCCGTACTGGGGGAGTCACCGATAAACTCATCTTT. Protein: CALGEPPSPFRTGGVTDKLIF.